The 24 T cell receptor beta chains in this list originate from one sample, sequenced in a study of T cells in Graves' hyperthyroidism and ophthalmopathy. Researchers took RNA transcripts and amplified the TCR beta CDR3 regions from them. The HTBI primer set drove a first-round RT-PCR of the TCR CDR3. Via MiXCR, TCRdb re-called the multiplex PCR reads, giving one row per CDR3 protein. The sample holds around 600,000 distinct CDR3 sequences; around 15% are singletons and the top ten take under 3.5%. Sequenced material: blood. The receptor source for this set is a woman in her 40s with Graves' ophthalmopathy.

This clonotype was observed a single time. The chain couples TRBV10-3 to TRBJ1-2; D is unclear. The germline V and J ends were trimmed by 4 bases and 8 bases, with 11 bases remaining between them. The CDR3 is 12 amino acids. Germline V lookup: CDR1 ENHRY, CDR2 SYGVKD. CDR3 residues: CAISGRESGYTF. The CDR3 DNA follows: TGTGCCATCAGTGGGCGGGAATCGGGCTACACCTTC.

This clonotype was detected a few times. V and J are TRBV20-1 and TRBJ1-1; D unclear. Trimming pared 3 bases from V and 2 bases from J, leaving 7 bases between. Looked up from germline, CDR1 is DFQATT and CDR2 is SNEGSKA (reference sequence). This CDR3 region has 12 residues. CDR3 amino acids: CSARSVNTEAFF. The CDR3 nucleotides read TGCAGTGCTAGGTCGGTTAACACTGAAGCTTTCTTT.

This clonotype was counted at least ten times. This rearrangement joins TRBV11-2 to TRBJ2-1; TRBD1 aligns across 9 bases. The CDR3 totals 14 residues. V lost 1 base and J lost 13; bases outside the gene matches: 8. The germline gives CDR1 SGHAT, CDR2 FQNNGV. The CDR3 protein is CASSLGTGDSPQFF. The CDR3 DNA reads TGTGCCAGCAGCTTAGGGACAGGGGATTCCCCACAGTTCTTC.

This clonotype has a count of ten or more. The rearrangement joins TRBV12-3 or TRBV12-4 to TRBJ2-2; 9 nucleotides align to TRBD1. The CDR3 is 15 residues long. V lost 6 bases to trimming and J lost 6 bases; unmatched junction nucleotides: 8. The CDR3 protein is CASRTGQGMSGELFF. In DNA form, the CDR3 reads TGTGCCAGCAGGACAGGACAGGGGATGTCCGGGGAGCTGTTTTTT.

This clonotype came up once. In nucleotides, the CDR3 is TGTGCCAGTAGTATATGGACTTCTCGGGGCAATGAGCAGTTCTTC. Its protein product is CASSIWTSRGNEQFF. V and J are TRBV19 and TRBJ2-1; perhaps TRBD2 as D (5 bases). The germline V gene encodes CDR1 LNHDA and CDR2 SQIVND (reference sequence). Trimming took off 2 bases at V and 6 bases at J, with 14 bases between the two ends. The CDR3 has 15 residues. Full variable domain (outside the CDR3, taken from reference TRBV19 and TRBJ2-1): DGGITQSPKYLFRKEGQNVTLSCEQNLNHDAMYWYRQDPGQGLRLIYYSQIVNDFQKGDIAEGYSVSREKKESFPLTVTSAQKNPTAFYLCASSIWTSRGNEQFFGPGTRLTVL.

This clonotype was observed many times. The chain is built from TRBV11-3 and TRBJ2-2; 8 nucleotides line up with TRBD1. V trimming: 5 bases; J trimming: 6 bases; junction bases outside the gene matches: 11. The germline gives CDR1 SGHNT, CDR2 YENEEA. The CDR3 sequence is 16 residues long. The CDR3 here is CASSGRTGKGAGELFF. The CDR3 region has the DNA TGTGCCAGCAGCGGAAGGACAGGGAAGGGCGCCGGGGAGCTGTTTTTT.

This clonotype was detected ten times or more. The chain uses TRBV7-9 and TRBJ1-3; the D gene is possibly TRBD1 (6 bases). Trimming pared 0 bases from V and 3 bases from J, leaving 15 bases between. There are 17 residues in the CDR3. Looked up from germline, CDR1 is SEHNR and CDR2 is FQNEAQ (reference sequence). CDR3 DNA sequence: TGTGCCAGCAGCTTAGCCCGGGACACCCATCATGGAAACACCATATATTTT. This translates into CASSLARDTHHGNTIYF.

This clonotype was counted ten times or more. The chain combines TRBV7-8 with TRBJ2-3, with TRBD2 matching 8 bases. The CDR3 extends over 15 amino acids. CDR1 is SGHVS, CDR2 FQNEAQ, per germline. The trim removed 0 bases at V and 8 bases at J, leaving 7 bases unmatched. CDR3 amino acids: CASSLADSAGGTQYF. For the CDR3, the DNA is TGTGCCAGCAGCTTAGCAGACAGCGCGGGGGGTACGCAGTATTTT.

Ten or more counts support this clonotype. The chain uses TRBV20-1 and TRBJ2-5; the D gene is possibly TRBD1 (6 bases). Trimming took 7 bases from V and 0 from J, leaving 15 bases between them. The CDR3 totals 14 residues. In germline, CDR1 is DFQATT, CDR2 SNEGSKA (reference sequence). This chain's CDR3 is CSVSGTPNQETQYF. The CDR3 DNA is TGCAGTGTCTCCGGGACACCAAACCAAGAGACCCAGTACTTC.

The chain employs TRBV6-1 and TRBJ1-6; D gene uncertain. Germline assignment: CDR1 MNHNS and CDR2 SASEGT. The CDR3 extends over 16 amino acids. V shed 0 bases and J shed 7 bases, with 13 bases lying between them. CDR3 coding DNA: TGTGCCAGCAGTGAAGCAGGGCGGGAGGTGAATTCACCCCTCCACTTT. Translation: CASSEAGREVNSPLHF.

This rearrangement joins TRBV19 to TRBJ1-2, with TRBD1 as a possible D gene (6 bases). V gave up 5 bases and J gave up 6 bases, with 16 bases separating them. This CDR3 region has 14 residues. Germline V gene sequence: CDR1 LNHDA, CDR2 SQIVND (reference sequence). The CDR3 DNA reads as TGTGCCAGTAGTTCACAGGGTTCGGATCATGGCTACACCTTC. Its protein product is CASSSQGSDHGYTF.

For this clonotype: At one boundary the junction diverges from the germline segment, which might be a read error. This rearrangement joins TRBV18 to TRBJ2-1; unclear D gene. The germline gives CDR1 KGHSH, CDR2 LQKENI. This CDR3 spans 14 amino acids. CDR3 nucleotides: TGTGCCTGCTCACCCCCGACCTTCTACAATGAGCAGTTCTTC. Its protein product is CACSPPTFYNEQFF.

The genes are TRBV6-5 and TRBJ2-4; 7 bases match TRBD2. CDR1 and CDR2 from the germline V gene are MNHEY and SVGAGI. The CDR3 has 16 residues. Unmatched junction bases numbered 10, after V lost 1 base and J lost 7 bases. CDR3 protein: CASSYFLAGVGNIQYF. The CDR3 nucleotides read TGTGCCAGCAGTTACTTCCTCGCGGGAGTCGGGAACATTCAGTACTTC.

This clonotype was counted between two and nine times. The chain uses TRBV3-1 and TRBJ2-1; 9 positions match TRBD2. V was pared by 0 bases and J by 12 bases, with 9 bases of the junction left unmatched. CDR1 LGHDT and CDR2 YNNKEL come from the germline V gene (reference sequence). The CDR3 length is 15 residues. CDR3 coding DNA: TGTGCCAGCAGCCAAGATGCTAGCGGGGCAATGAGGCAGTTCTTC. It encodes CASSQDASGAMRQFF.

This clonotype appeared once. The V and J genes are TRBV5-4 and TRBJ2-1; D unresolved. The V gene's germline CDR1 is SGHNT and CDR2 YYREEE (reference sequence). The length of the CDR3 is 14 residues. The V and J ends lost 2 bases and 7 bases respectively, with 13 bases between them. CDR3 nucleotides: TGTGCCAGCAGCTTCTCCGCCGGTGGGAATGAGCAGTTCTTC. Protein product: CASSFSAGGNEQFF. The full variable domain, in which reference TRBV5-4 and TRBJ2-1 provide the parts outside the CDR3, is ETGVTQSPTHLIKTRGQQVTLRCSSQSGHNTVSWYQQALGQGPQFIFQYYREEENGRGNFPPRFSGLQFPNYSSELNVNALELDDSALYLCASSFSAGGNEQFFGPGTRLTVL.

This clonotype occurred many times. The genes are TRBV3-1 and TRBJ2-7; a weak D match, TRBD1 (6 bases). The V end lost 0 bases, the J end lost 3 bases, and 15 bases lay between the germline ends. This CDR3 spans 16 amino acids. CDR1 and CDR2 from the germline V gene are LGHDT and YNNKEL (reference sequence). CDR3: CASSQEWGQDGYEQYF. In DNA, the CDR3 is TGTGCCAGCAGCCAAGAATGGGGACAAGACGGCTACGAGCAGTACTTC.

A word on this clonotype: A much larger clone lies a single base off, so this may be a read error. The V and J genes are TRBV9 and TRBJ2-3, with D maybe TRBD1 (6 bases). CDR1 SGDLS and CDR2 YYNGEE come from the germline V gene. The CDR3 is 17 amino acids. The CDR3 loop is CASSPRPGHLITDTRYF. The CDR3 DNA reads TGTGCCAGCAGCCCACGCCCGGGACACCTGATCACAGATACGCGGTATTTT. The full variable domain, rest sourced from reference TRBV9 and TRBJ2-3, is DSGVTQTPKHLITATGQRVTLRCSPRSGDLSVYWYQQSLDQGLQFLIQYYNGEERAKGNILERFSAQQFPDLHSELNLSSLELGDSALYFCASSPRPGHLITDTRYFGPGTRLTVL.

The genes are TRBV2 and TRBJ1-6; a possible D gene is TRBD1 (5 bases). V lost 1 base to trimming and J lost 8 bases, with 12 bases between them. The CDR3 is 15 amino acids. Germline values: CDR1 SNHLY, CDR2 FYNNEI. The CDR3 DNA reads TGTGCCAGCAGTGAAGAGGACACCGTATATTCACCCCTCCACTTT. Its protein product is CASSEEDTVYSPLHF.

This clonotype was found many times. CDR3 amino acids: CATSDLQRSYNEQFF. CDR3 sequence (DNA): TGTGCCACCAGTGATCTTCAACGCTCCTACAATGAGCAGTTCTTC. This chain connects TRBV24-1 to TRBJ2-1, with D unclear. V was clipped by 3 bases and J by 0 bases, with 8 bases between them. CDR1 KGHDR and CDR2 SFDVKD come from the germline V gene. CDR3 length equals 15 residues.

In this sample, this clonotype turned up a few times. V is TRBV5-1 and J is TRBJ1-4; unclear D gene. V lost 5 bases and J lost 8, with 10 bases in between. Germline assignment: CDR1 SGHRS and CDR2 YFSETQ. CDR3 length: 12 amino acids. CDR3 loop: CASREDDEKLFF. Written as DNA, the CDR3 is TGCGCCAGCAGAGAGGATGACGAAAAACTGTTTTTT.

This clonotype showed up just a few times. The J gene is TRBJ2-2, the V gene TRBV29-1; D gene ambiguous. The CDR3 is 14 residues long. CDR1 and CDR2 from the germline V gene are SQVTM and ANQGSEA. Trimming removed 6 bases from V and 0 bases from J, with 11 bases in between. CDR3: CSVLDASNTGELFF. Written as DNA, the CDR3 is TGCAGCGTCCTGGACGCCTCGAACACCGGGGAGCTGTTTTTT.

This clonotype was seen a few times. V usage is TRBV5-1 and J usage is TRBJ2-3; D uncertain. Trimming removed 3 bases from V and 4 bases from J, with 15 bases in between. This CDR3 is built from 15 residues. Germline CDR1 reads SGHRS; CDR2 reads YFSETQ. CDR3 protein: CASSSMGYRSDTQYF. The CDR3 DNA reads TGCGCCAGCAGCTCCATGGGCTACAGATCAGATACGCAGTATTTT.

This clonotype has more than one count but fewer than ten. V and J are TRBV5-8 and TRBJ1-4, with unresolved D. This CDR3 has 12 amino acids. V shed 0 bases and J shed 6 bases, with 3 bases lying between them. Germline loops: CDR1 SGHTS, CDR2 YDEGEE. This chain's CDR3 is CASSLEHEKLFF. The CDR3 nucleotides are TGTGCCAGCAGCTTGGAGCATGAAAAACTGTTTTTT.

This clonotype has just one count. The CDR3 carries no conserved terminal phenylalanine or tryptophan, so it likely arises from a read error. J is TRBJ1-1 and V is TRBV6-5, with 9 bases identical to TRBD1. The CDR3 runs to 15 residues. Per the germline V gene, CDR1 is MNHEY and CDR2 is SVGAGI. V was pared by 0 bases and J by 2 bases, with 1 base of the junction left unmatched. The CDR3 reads CASSYSQGANTEAFS. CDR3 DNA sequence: TGTGCCAGCAGTTACTCACAGGGGGCTAACACTGAAGCTTTCTCT.